The clone carrying this T cell receptor (beta chain) was seen a handful of times. Its matching antigen is unknown. The record originates from a study of response to subunit inactivated influenza vaccine. Study outcomes and limitations: With each seasonal influenza vaccination, the authors suggested, few new T cells are recruited.

TCRdb reprocessed the RT-PCR reads via MiXCR and lists one record per CDR3 protein. The sample has around 520,000 distinct CDR3 sequences, roughly 12% seen once. V lost 0 bases and J 1 base, leaving 5 bases between the germline ends. CDR3 size: 14 residues. Germline V gives CDR1 SGDLS, CDR2 YYNGEE. The sequence was collected from a man in his fifties who received an inactivated influenza vaccine. Sample: PBMCs from blood, taken on the day of vaccination. The chain carries TRBV9 and TRBJ2-1, with D perhaps matching TRBD1 (5 bases). The CDR3: CASSVEGSYNEQFF. CDR3 nucleotide sequence: TGTGCCAGCAGCGTAGAGGGGTCCTACAATGAGCAGTTCTTC.